Below, one T cell receptor (beta chain) is given with its context. The target antigen is unknown. The source of the sample is a study of Ad26.COV2.S vaccination and SARS-CoV-2 variants. Study summary: The vaccine Ad26.COV2.S was put into the muscle once, or twice with 56 days between. The study's findings and limits: Comparable non-spike TCR breadth was observed in vaccine and placebo recipients.

Looked up from germline, CDR1 is SEHNR and CDR2 is FQNEAQ (reference sequence). V lost 5 bases and J lost 7; bases outside the gene matches: 7. This CDR3 has 14 amino acids. Regarding treatment: around 19 received Ad26.COV2.S at low or high dose, single or two shots; 5 received placebo; per-sample allocation not given. The samples were gathered on day 63 after the first injection of vaccine or placebo. Produced via immunoSEQ multiplex PCR; TCRdb's table is partial and in-frame only. The table has 300,000 to 400,000 clones, 75% to 90% seen once. The chain carries TRBV7-9 and TRBJ1-4; 7 bases agree with TRBD1. The clonotype originates from a person between 18 and 65 years old who received the Ad26.COV2.S COVID-19 vaccine or a placebo. Sequencing used peripheral blood, obtained in a trial of Ad26.COV2.S vaccine versus placebo. The chain's CDR3 is CASSQRQGGEKLFF. CDR3 DNA sequence: TGTGCCAGCAGCCAGAGACAGGGCGGTGAAAAACTGTTTTTT.